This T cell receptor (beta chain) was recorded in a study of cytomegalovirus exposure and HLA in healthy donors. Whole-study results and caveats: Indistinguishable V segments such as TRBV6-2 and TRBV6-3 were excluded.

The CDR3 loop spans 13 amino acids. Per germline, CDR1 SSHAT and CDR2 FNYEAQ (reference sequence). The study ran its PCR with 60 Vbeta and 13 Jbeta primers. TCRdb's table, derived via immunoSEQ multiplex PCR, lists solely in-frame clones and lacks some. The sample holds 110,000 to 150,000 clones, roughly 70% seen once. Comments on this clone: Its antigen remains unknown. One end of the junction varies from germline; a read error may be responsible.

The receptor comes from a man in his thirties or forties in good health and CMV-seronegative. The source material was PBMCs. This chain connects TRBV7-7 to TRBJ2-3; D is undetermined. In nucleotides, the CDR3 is TGTGCTAGCAGCATGCAGGACACAGATACGCAGTATTTT. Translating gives CASSMQDTDTQYF.